The following is a T cell receptor beta chain sequence with its context. TCRdb reassembled clones from the PCR reads with MiXCR. In the table there are 20,000 or so clones, 37% of which are singletons. The V gene's germline CDR1 is LNHDA and CDR2 SQIVND (reference sequence). V lost 0 bases, J lost 4 bases, and 9 bases lay in between. This CDR3 contains 14 residues. The sample belongs to a study of metastatic and nonmetastatic thyroid tumors. Thyroid surgery was preceded by no treatment in any patient. This receptor was obtained from a female donor with papillary thyroid cancer or a benign thyroid nodule (not recorded which). Some clones in this sample may be carry-over from other donors' samples. This sequence joins TRBV19 and TRBJ1-2; D is unresolved. Source material: tumor tissue. The CDR3 DNA reads TGTGCCAGTAGTATAGAGGATGAGTTCTATGGCTACACCTTC. Protein: CASSIEDEFYGYTF.